Below, one TCR beta chain is given with its context. Its antigen is currently not known. No base quality information exists; no much larger clone differs at one position. These data are taken from a study of blood T cell repertoires in COVID-19 (dated by TCRdb to the early 2020s). Concerning the study at large: The collaborator samples originated in the United States, Italy and Spain and spanned the acute and convalescent phases of COVID-19. The prospective study material was composed of cDNA or gDNA derived from T cells, B-cell-depleted T cells, or PBMCs. Subjects who had been exposed to COVID-19, were actively infected with it, or had recovered from it provided the deeply sampled blood TCRbeta repertoires that made up the dataset. The repertoires were made available in a free public database intended to serve as a resource for research on the immune response to SARS-CoV-2. Samples were obtained from the ongoing ImmuneRACE study (first 160 participants) and from about 1,300 subjects provided by 6 global collaborators. Sample metadata almost always included a de-identified subject ID, COVID-19 status, age in years and sex. Where HLA class I and class II types were available, the types were taken from metadata supplied by the sample provider, not from assay-based typing. Here is what the overall study found, with its caveats: How much clinical and demographic metadata was included differed by source and by participant, and the metadata was provided uncurated.

From V the trimming removes 1 base and from J it removes 0 bases, while the gene matches leave 9 bases of the junction unaccounted for. The CDR3 sequence holds 18 residues, the cysteine and phenylalanine included. The only DNA kept is the CDR3, 54 bases in frame from the first base. CDR1 KGHSH and CDR2 LQKENI are derived from the germline V gene. Collaborating institutions collected whole blood in K2EDTA tubes following their own protocols. Collaborator samples were shipped for TCRbeta analysis as frozen whole blood, isolated PBMCs, or DNA extracted from either sample type. TCRbeta CDR3 regions were amplified from genomic DNA by means of the immunoSEQ Assay, a bias-controlled multiplex PCR. Turning to the authors' computational methods: Within the assay, amplification of reference gene primers was used to estimate how many nucleated cells each sample contained. To quantify the absolute abundance of each unique TCRbeta CDR3 rearrangement, sequence reads were collapsed and filtered. For each sample, productive Simpson clonality was calculated as the square root of Simpson's diversity index across productive rearrangements. The source is immuneACCESS, and TCRdb retained only in-frame sequences with V and J called. Part of the clones is not carried over; for the studies checked, unresolved V genes explain less than half of this, and the remainder is unexplained. D and trimming come from the DNA, and the V and J calls and clone size come from that table. The sample data list 100,000 to 150,000 clones, and about 89% of these were observed just once. The top ten clones comprise around 19% of the sample.

The chain links TRBV18 with TRBJ1-5, with TRBD1 identical over 7 junction bases. Material for sequencing was peripheral blood. The TCR originated in a man aged 45-65 years with active or convalescent COVID-19. Here the CDR3 is given as CASSPQKIDRDSNQPQHF. The DNA sequence reads TGTGCCAGCTCACCACAAAAAATTGACAGGGATAGCAATCAGCCCCAGCATTTT.